The entry that follows covers one T cell receptor beta chain sequence. The antigen remains unidentified. The data were obtained in a study of shared clonotypes between healthy human individuals. Only in-frame clones appear in the TCRdb table, and some are missing; sequencing was by immunoSEQ multiplex PCR. The sample yields over 850,000 clones, 75% to 80% seen once. Study findings and constraints: Non-shared clonotypes showed lower generation probabilities than clonotypes common to all four donors.

The germline gives CDR1 MNHNS, CDR2 SASEGT. This CDR3 has 15 residues. The V segment lost 6 bases and the J segment 6 bases; nucleotides outside the gene matches: 13. Sequencing was done on a sample of memory CD4+ T cells from PBMCs. Subset of the sample: CD45RA-negative fraction. The TCR originated in a man in his late teens or twenties in good health. Some clones in this sample may be carry-over from other donors' samples. The rearrangement uses TRBV6-1 and TRBJ1-2, with 7 bases that match TRBD1. CDR3 sequence reads: CASRGGQRAFHGYTF. DNA of the CDR3: TGTGCCAGCAGGGGGGGACAGAGGGCGTTCCATGGCTACACCTTC.